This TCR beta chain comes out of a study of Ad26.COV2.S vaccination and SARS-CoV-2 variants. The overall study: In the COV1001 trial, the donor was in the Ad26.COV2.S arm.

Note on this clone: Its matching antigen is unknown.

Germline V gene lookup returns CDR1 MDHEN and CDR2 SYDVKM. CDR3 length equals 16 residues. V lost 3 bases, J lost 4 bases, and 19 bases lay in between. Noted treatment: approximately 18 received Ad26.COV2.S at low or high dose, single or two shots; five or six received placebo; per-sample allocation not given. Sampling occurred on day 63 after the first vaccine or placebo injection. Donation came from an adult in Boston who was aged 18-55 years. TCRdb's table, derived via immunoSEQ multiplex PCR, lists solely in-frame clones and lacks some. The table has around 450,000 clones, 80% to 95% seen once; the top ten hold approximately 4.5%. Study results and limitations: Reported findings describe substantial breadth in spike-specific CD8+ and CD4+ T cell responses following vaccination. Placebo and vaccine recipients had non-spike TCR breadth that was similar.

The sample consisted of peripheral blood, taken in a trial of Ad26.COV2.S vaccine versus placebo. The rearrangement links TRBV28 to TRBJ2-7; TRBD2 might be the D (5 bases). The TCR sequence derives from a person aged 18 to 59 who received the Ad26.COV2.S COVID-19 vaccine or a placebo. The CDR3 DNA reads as TGTGCCAGCAGTTTGGCGGGCTTCCTACGGGCGTACGAGCAGTACTTC. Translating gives CASSLAGFLRAYEQYF.